The 21 T cell receptor beta chains below were found in one sample sequenced in a study of blood T cell repertoires in COVID-19. Produced via immunoSEQ multiplex PCR; TCRdb's table is partial and in-frame only. The sample includes 100,000 to 150,000 clones, more than 85% seen only once; the top ten take around 4.5%. The sample consisted of peripheral blood. The receptor source for this set is a man aged 55-75 years with COVID-19, enrolled during active disease.

The genes are TRBV7-3 and TRBJ2-3; D remains ambiguous. The CDR3 contains 13 residues. Germline loops: CDR1 SGHTA, CDR2 FQGTGA. Trimming stripped 6 bases from V and 5 bases from J, with 12 bases between. The CDR3 DNA is TGTGCCAGCAGTCGTGGGCCACAAGATACGCAGTATTTT. This gives the protein CASSRGPQDTQYF.

The genes are TRBV19 and TRBJ1-2, with TRBD1 as a possible D gene (6 bases). The germline gives CDR1 LNHDA, CDR2 SQIVND (reference sequence). Trimming took 1 base from V and 2 from J, leaving 8 bases between them. The CDR3 has 14 residues. CDR3 residues: CASSIGGQNYGYTF. CDR3 nucleotide sequence: TGTGCCAGTAGTATAGGAGGACAGAACTATGGCTACACCTTC.

The chain joins TRBV7-9 to TRBJ1-4; D call uncertain. V was trimmed by 7 bases and J by 1 base, leaving 10 bases between them. CDR3 length: 14 amino acids. From germline, CDR1 is SEHNR and CDR2 FQNEAQ (reference sequence). The CDR3 is CASTITQTNEKLFF. DNA of the CDR3: TGTGCCAGCACGATCACACAAACTAATGAAAAACTGTTTTTT.

This chain connects TRBV6-2 or TRBV6-3 to TRBJ1-5, with a weak D call TRBD1 (5 bases). CDR3 length equals 15 residues. Trimming removed 5 bases from V and 0 bases from J, with 11 bases in between. Germline V gene data show CDR1 as MNHEY and CDR2 as SVGEGT. The CDR3 is CASSDRGYSNQPQHF. The DNA for the CDR3 is TGTGCCAGCAGTGACCGGGGGTATAGCAATCAGCCCCAGCATTTT.

The chain recombines TRBV6-6 with TRBJ1-1; no reliable D call. This CDR3 is 14 amino acids long. The V gene lost 6 bases and the J gene lost 4 bases, with 15 bases spanning the gap. The V gene's germline CDR1 is MNHNY and CDR2 SVGAGI (reference sequence). The CDR3 bases are TGTGCCAGCAGCCGGGAGGTGGGTGTCACTGAAGCTTTCTTT. Translation gives CASSREVGVTEAFF.

This clone was recorded once. The chain combines TRBV11-3 with TRBJ2-1, with D possibly TRBD2 on 6 matching bases. This CDR3 spans 13 amino acids. Germline loops: CDR1 SGHNT, CDR2 YENEEA. V was trimmed by 1 base and J by 9 bases, leaving 10 bases between them. The chain's CDR3 is CASSLGWEAEQFF. The CDR3 region has the DNA TGTGCCAGCAGCTTAGGGTGGGAGGCTGAGCAGTTCTTC. Variable domain in full (rest from reference TRBV11-3 and TRBJ2-1): EAGVVQSPRYKIIEKKQPVAFWCNPISGHNTLYWYLQNLGQGPELLIRYENEEAVDDSQLPKDRFSAERLKGVDSTLKIQPAELGDSAVYLCASSLGWEAEQFFGPGTRLTVL.

J is TRBJ2-2 and V is TRBV7-3, with D maybe TRBD1 (6 bases). Germline V gene lookup returns CDR1 SGHTA and CDR2 FQGTGA. V was cut by 2 bases and J by 7 bases, with 11 bases left in between. CDR3 length: 14 residues. In DNA, the CDR3 is TGTGCCAGCAGCTTAGGGCAGGGGAACGGGGAGCTGTTTTTT. Protein product: CASSLGQGNGELFF. Complete variable domain (other parts from reference TRBV7-3 and TRBJ2-2): GAGVSQTPSNKVTEKGKYVELRCDPISGHTALYWYRQSLGQGPEFLIYFQGTGAADDSGLPNDRFFAVRPEGSVSTLKIQRTERGDSAVYLCASSLGQGNGELFFGEGSRLTVL.

The chain links TRBV3-1 (or the pseudogene TRBV3-2) to TRBJ2-2, with a weak D call TRBD1 (5 bases). Germline V lookup: CDR1 LGHDT, CDR2 YNNKEL (reference sequence). V lost 7 bases and J 6 bases, leaving 12 bases between the germline ends. The CDR3 spans 13 residues. The CDR3, as DNA: TGTGCCAGCACCAGGGCTGGTGCCGGGGAGCTGTTTTTT. It encodes CASTRAGAGELFF.

This chain connects TRBV9 to TRBJ1-6; no reliable D call. The CDR3 runs to 13 residues. V shed 3 bases and J shed 10 bases, with 11 bases lying between them. In germline, CDR1 is SGDLS, CDR2 YYNGEE. CDR3: CASSDGGGSPLHF. As DNA, the CDR3 is TGTGCCAGCAGCGACGGAGGAGGATCACCCCTCCACTTT.

The chain has TRBV4-2 and TRBJ2-1, with 11 bases that match TRBD2. With 6 bases clipped from V and 5 bases from J, the junction kept 12 bases outside the gene matches. Germline CDR1 and CDR2: LGHNA and YNFKEQ. The length of the CDR3 is 17 residues. The DNA for the CDR3 is TGTGCCAGCAGAAGTCTAGCGGGGGGCCACCGGGACAATGAGCAGTTCTTC. This translates into CASRSLAGGHRDNEQFF.

The V gene is TRBV27, the J gene TRBJ1-5; D is unresolved. V lost 3 bases to trimming and J lost 0 bases, with 3 bases between them. Germline values: CDR1 MNHEY, CDR2 SMNVEV (reference sequence). The CDR3 is made up of 13 amino acids. CDR3 loop: CASSFYSNQPQHF. The DNA for the CDR3 is TGTGCCAGCAGTTTCTATAGCAATCAGCCCCAGCATTTT.

The V gene is TRBV19, the J gene TRBJ1-5; no definite D call. The germline gives CDR1 LNHDA, CDR2 SQIVND (reference sequence). The ends were cut back, 6 bases at V and 0 bases at J, with 12 bases in the middle. This CDR3 has 15 amino acids. Written as DNA, the CDR3 is TGTGCCAGTAGCGTCCAGGAGGTTAGCAATCAGCCCCAGCATTTT. Protein product: CASSVQEVSNQPQHF.

The V gene is TRBV7-7, the J gene TRBJ1-1, with D hard to call. V was trimmed by 5 bases and J by 1 base, leaving 8 bases between them. The CDR3 totals 13 residues. Looked up from germline, CDR1 is SSHAT and CDR2 is FNYEAQ (reference sequence). The chain's CDR3 is CASSSRENTEAFF. The CDR3 region has the DNA TGTGCCAGCAGCAGCCGGGAGAACACTGAAGCTTTCTTT.

The chain combines TRBV19 with TRBJ1-5; 8 bases align to TRBD1. In germline, CDR1 is LNHDA, CDR2 SQIVND (reference sequence). CDR3 size: 18 residues. Trimming removed 0 bases from V and 6 bases from J; junction bases left unmatched: 13. CDR3 sequence reads: CASSIEGLLTGGGQPQHF. The CDR3 DNA follows: TGTGCCAGTAGTATAGAGGGCCTTTTAACAGGGGGTGGTCAGCCCCAGCATTTT.

This clone was counted a few times. The rearrangement links TRBV20-1 to TRBJ1-4; D is ambiguous. The CDR3 contains 15 residues. CDR1 is DFQATT and CDR2 is SNEGSKA in the germline V gene (reference sequence). Between the trimmed V and J ends, which lost 3 bases and 0 bases, there was a span of 11 bases. CDR3: CSASTDSATNEKLFF. The CDR3 bases are TGCAGTGCTAGTACGGACTCGGCAACTAATGAAAAACTGTTTTTT.

This clone was observed a single time. The J gene is TRBJ1-5, the V gene TRBV6-1; D not resolved. V gave up 3 bases and J gave up 0 bases, with 12 bases separating them. The CDR3 spans 16 residues. Germline assignment: CDR1 MNHNS and CDR2 SASEGT. CDR3 in amino acids: CASSDGTVYSNQPQHF. Written as DNA, the CDR3 is TGTGCCAGCAGTGATGGAACAGTCTATAGCAATCAGCCCCAGCATTTT.

This chain uses TRBV30 with TRBJ2-2, with 9 nucleotides matching TRBD1. After removal of 3 bases from V and 7 bases from J, the junction contained 9 bases not matched to a gene. This CDR3 is built from 15 residues. Looked up from germline, CDR1 is GTSNPN and CDR2 is SVGIG (reference sequence). CDR3 protein: CAWRGGTGFDGELFF. For the CDR3, the DNA is TGTGCCTGGAGAGGTGGGACAGGGTTTGACGGGGAGCTGTTTTTT.

The V and J genes are TRBV6-5 and TRBJ2-7; 9 nucleotides align to TRBD2. Germline CDR1 and CDR2: MNHEY and SVGAGI. The V and J ends lost 0 bases and 2 bases, in that order; junction bases with no gene match: 5. The CDR3 runs to 16 residues. The CDR3, as DNA: TGTGCCAGCAGTTACTCGAATGCGGGGGGGCCCTACGAGCAGTACTTC. Protein: CASSYSNAGGPYEQYF.

This sequence joins TRBV28 and TRBJ1-3, with D unresolved. Trimming shortened V by 2 bases and J by 0 bases, and 14 bases separated the two germline ends. This CDR3 region has 17 residues. Germline CDR1 is MDHEN and CDR2 is SYDVKM. CDR3 in amino acids: CASSLDLAPVSGNTIYF. The CDR3 bases are TGTGCCAGCAGTTTAGATCTGGCTCCTGTCTCTGGAAACACCATATATTTT.

The chain couples TRBV5-6 to TRBJ2-3, with 9 bases lining up with TRBD2. The CDR3 is made up of 17 amino acids. V was clipped by 4 bases and J by 5 bases; unmatched bases: 14. The germline CDR1 and CDR2 sequences are SGHDT and YYEEEE. CDR3 DNA sequence: TGTGCCAGCAGCCCAGTTTTGGCGGGGGGGCTTGGAGATACGCAGTATTTT. Its protein is CASSPVLAGGLGDTQYF. The full variable domain, in which reference TRBV5-6 and TRBJ2-3 provide the parts outside the CDR3, is DAGVTQSPTHLIKTRGQQVTLRCSPKSGHDTVSWYQQALGQGPQFIFQYYEEEERQRGNFPDRFSGHQFPNYSSELNVNALLLGDSALYLCASSPVLAGGLGDTQYFGPGTRLTVL.

This chain uses TRBV19 with TRBJ1-5, with D possibly TRBD1 on 5 matching bases. The CDR3 has 15 residues. With 10 bases removed from V and 0 bases from J, the gap between germline ends came to 16 bases. CDR1 and CDR2 (germline): LNHDA, SQIVND (reference sequence). In DNA form, the CDR3 reads TGTGCCACCCGAAGGGGAGGGAATAGCAATCAGCCCCAGCATTTT. As protein: CATRRGGNSNQPQHF.